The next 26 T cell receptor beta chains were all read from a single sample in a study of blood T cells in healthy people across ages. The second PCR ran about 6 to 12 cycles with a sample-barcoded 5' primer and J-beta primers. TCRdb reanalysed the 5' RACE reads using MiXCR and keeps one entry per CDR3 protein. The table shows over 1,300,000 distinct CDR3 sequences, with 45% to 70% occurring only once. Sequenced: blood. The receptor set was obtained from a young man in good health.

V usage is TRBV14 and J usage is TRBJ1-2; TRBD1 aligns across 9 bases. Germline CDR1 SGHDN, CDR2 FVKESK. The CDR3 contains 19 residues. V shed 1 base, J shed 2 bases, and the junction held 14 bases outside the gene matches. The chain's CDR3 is CASSQVVWDRVSRNYGYTF. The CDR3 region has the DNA TGTGCCAGCAGCCAAGTCGTTTGGGACAGGGTGTCACGAAACTATGGCTACACCTTC.

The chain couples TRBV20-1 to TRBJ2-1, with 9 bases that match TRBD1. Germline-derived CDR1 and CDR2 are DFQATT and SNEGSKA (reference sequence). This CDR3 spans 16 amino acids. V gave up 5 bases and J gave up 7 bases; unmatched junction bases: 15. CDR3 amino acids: CSAPNPGQGIVNEQFF. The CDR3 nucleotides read TGCAGTGCTCCCAATCCGGGACAGGGTATAGTAAATGAGCAGTTCTTC.

The CDR3 nucleotides are TGTGCCAGCAGCACAATACGGGACAGCTATGGCTACACCTTC. Encoded protein: CASSTIRDSYGYTF. The V call is TRBV11-2, the J call TRBJ1-2; 7 bases map to TRBD1. The ends lost 5 bases at V and 4 bases at J; junction bases unmatched: 7. Germline CDR1 and CDR2: SGHAT and FQNNGV. The CDR3 runs to 14 residues. Drawing the rest from reference TRBV11-2 and TRBJ1-2, the complete variable domain is EAGVAQSPRYKIIEKRQSVAFWCNPISGHATLYWYQQILGQGPKLLIQFQNNGVVDDSQLPKDRFSAERLKGVDSTLKIQPAKLEDSAVYLCASSTIRDSYGYTFGSGTRLTVV.

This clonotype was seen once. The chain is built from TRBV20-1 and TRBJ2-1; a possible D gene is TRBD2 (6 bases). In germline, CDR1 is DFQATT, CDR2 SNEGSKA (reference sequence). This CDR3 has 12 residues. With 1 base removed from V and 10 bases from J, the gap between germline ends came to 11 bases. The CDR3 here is CSARGDFTEQFF. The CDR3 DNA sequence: TGCAGTGCTAGAGGGGACTTCACAGAGCAGTTCTTC.

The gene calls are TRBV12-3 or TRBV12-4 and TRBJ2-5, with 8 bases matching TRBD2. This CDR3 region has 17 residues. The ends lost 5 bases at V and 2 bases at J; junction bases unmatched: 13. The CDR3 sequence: CASSLPKAGAPQETQYF. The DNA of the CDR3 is TGTGCCAGCAGTCTCCCCAAAGCGGGAGCCCCACAAGAGACCCAGTACTTC.

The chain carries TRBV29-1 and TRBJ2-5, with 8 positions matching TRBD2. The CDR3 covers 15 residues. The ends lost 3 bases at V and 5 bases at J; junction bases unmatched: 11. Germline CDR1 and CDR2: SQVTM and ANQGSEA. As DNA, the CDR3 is TGCAGCGTTGAGCTGACCGGGACTAGAATTGAGACCCAGTACTTC. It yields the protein CSVELTGTRIETQYF.

CDR3 protein: CASSFSGASGRAGYNEQFF. In DNA, the CDR3 is TGTGCCAGCAGCTTCTCCGGGGCTAGCGGGAGGGCCGGGTACAATGAGCAGTTCTTC. V and J are TRBV7-9 and TRBJ2-1; TRBD2 agrees at 12 bases. J was trimmed by 4 bases and V by 3 bases; bases with no gene match: 13. The germline V gene has CDR1 SEHNR and CDR2 FQNEAQ (reference sequence). There are 19 residues in the CDR3.

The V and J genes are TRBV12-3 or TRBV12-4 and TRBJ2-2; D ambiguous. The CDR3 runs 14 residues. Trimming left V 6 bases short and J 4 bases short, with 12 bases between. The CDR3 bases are TGTGCCAGCAGCCCTGTCGGTTTCACCGGGGAGCTGTTTTTT. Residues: CASSPVGFTGELFF.

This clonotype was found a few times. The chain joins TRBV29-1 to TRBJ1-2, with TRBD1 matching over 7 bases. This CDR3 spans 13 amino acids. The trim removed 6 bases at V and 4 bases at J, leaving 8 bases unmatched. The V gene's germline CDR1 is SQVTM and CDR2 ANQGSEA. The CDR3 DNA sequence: TGCAGCGTCGGAGCAACAGGGGCCTATGGCTACACCTTC. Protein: CSVGATGAYGYTF.

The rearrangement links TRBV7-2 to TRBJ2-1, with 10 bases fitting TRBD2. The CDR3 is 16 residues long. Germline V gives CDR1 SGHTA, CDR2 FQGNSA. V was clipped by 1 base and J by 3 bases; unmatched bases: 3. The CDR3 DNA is TGTGCCAGCAGCTTAGTGGCTAGCGGGGGCTACAATGAGCAGTTCTTC. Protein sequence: CASSLVASGGYNEQFF.

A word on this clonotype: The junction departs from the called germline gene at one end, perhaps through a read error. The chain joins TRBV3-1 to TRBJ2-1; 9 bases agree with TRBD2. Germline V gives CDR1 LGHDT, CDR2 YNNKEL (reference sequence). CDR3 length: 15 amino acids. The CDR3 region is CAGSYRTSAYNEQFF. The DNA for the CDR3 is TGTGCCGGCAGTTACCGGACTAGCGCCTACAATGAGCAGTTCTTC.

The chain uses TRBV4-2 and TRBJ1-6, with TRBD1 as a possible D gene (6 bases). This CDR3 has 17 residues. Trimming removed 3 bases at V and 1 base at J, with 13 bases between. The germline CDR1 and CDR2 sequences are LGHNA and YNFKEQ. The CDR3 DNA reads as TGTGCCAGCAGCCAGGAACAGGGTTGGTCCTATAATTCACCCCTCCACTTT. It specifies CASSQEQGWSYNSPLHF.

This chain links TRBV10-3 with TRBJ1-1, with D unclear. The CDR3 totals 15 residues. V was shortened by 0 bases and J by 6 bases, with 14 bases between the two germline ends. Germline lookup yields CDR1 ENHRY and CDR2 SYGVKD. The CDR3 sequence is CAISESWGNSAEAFF. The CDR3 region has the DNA TGTGCCATCAGTGAGTCATGGGGTAATTCGGCTGAAGCTTTCTTT.

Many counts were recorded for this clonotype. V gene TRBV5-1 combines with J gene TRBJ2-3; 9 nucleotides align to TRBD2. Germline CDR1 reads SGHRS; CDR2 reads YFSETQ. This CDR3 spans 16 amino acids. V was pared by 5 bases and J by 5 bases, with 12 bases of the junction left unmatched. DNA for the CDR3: TGCGCCAGCAGACTGGGCGGGGGGGCCTCGGGAGATACGCAGTATTTT. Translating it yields CASRLGGGASGDTQYF.

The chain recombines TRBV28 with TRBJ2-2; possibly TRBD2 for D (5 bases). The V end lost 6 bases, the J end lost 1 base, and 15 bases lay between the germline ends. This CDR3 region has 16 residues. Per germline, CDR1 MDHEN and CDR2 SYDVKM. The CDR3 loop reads CASRPRGLVNTGELFF. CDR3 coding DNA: TGTGCCAGCAGGCCCCGAGGACTGGTGAACACCGGGGAGCTGTTTTTT. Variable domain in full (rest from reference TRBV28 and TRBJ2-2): DVKVTQSSRYLVKRTGEKVFLECVQDMDHENMFWYRQDPGLGLRLIYFSYDVKMKEKGDIPEGYSVSREKKERFSLILESASTNQTSMYLCASRPRGLVNTGELFFGEGSRLTVL.

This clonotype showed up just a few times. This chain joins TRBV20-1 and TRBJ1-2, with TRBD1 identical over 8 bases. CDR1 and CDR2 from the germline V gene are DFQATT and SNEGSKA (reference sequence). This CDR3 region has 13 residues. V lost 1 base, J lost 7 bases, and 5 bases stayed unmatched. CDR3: CSARGAGGSGYTF. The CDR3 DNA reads TGCAGTGCTAGAGGTGCAGGGGGCTCTGGCTACACCTTC.

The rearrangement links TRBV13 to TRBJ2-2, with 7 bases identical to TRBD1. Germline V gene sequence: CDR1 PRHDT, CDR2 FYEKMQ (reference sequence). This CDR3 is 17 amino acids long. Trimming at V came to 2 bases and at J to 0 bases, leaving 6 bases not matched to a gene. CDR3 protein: CASSLLSGTANTGELFF. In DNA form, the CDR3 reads TGTGCCAGCAGCTTACTCTCCGGGACAGCGAACACCGGGGAGCTGTTTTTT.

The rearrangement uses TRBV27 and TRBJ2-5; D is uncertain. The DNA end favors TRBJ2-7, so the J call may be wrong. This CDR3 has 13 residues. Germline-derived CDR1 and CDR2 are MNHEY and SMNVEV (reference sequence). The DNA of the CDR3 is TGTGCCAGCAGCCCACCGCCGGGCTACGAGCAGTACTTC. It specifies CASSPPPGYEQYF.

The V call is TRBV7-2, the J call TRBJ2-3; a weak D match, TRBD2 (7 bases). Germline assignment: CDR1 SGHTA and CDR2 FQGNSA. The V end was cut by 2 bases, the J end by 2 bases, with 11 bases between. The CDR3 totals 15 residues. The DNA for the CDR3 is TGTGCCAGCAGCTTATGGGGGGGCCCCACAGATACGCAGTATTTT. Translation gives CASSLWGGPTDTQYF.

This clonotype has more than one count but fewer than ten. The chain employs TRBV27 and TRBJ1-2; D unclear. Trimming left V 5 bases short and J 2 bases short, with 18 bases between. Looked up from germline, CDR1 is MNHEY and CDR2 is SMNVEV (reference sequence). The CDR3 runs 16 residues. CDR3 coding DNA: TGTGCCAGCAGTCTCTCGACCCCTACAGTAAACTATGGCTACACCTTC. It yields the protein CASSLSTPTVNYGYTF.

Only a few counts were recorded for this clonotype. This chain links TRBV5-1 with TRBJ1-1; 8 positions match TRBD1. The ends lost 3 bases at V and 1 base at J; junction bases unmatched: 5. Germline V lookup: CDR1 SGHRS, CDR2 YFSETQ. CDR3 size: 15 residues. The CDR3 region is CASSWTGNPNTEAFF. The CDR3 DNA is TGCGCCAGCAGCTGGACAGGGAACCCGAACACTGAAGCTTTCTTT.

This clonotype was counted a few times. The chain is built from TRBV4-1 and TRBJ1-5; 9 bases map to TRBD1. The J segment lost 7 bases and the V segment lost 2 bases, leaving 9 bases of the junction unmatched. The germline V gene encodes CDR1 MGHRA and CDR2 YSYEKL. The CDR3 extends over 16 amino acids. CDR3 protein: CASSQQPSDRGQPQHF. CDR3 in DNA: TGCGCCAGCAGCCAACAGCCGTCGGACAGGGGACAGCCCCAGCATTTT.

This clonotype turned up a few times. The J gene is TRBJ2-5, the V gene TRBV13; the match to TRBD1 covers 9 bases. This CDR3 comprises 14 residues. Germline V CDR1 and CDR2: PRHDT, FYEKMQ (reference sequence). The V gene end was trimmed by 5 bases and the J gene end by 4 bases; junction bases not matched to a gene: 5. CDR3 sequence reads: CASSPGQGRETQYF. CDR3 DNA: TGTGCCAGCAGCCCGGGACAGGGTAGAGAGACCCAGTACTTC.

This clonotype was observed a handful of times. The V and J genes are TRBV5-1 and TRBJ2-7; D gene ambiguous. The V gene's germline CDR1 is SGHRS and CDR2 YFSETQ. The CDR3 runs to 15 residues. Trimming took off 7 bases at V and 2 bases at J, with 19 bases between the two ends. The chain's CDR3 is CASGVDGTPAYEQYF. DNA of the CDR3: TGCGCCAGCGGCGTTGATGGAACCCCTGCCTACGAGCAGTACTTC.

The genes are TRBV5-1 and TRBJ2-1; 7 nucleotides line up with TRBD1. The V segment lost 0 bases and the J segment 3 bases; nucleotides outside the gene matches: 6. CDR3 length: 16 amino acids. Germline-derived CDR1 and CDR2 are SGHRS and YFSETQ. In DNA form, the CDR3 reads TGCGCCAGCAGCTTGGGAGGCCAGGGGGTCTACAATGAGCAGTTCTTC. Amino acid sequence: CASSLGGQGVYNEQFF.

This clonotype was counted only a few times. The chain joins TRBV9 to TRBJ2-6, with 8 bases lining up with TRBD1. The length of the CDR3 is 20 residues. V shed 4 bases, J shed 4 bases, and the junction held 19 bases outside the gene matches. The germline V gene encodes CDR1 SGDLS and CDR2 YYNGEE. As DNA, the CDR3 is TGTGCCAGCAGCCCCACCGGGACAGGTTTAATAAGCTACGGGGCCAACGTCCTGACTTTC. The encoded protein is CASSPTGTGLISYGANVLTF.